This TCR beta chain was documented in a study of cytomegalovirus exposure and HLA in healthy donors. V was pared by 3 bases and J by 4 bases, with 13 bases between. CDR1 and CDR2 (germline): MNHEY, SMNVEV (reference sequence). The CDR3 contains 14 residues. Clones were sequenced by immunoSEQ multiplex PCR, and TCRdb holds only the in-frame ones, with some missing. The repertoire holds over 75,000 clones, around 85% seen once, with 20% to 25% in the top ten. Sequenced: PBMCs. The TCR originated in a man aged 18 to 29 in good health and CMV-seropositive. The chain uses TRBV27 and TRBJ2-7; the D gene is possibly TRBD2 (6 bases). Written as DNA, the CDR3 is TGTGCCAGCAGTTTGCGGGGAGCCTGGTACGAGCAGTACTTC. Protein sequence: CASSLRGAWYEQYF.